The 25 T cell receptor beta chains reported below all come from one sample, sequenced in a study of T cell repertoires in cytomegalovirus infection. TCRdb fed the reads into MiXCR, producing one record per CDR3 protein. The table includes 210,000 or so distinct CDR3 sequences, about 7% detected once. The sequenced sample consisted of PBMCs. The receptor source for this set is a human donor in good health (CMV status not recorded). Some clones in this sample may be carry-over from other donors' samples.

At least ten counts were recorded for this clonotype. CDR3 sequence: CASSPTDNYGYTF. DNA of the CDR3: TGTGCCAGCAGCCCGACAGATAACTATGGCTACACCTTC. This rearrangement joins TRBV7-9 to TRBJ1-2; a weak D match, TRBD1 (5 bases). The CDR3 sequence is 13 residues long. Trimming took 5 bases from V and 1 from J, leaving 8 bases between them. Germline CDR1 reads SEHNR; CDR2 reads FQNEAQ (reference sequence).

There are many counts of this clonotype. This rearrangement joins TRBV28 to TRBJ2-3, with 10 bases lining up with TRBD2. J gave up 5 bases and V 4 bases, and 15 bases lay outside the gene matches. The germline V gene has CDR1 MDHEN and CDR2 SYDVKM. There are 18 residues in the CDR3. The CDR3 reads CASSYSGGTHVGGDTQYF. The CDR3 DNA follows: TGTGCCAGCAGTTATAGCGGGGGGACGCACGTCGGGGGAGATACGCAGTATTTT.

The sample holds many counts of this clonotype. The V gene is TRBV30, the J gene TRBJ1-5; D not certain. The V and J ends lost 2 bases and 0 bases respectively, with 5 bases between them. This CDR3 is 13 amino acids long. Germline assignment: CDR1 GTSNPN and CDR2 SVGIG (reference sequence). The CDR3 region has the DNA TGTGCCTGGAGTTCCCATAGCAATCAGCCCCAGCATTTT. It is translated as CAWSSHSNQPQHF.

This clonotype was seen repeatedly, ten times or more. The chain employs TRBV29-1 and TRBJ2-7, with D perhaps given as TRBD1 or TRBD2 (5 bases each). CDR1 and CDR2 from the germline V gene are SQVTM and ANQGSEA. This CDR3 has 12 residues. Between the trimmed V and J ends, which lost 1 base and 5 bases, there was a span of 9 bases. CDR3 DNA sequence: TGCAGCGTTGAAGGTTTGGGGGACGAGCAGTACTTC. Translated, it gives CSVEGLGDEQYF.

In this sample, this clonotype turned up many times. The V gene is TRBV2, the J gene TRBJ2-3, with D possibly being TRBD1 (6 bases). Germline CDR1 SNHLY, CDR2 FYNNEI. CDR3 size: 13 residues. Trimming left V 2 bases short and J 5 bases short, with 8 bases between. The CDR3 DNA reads TGTGCCAGCAGTGAACTAGGGGGAGATACGCAGTATTTT. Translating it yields CASSELGGDTQYF. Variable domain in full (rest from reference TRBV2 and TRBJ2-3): EPEVTQTPSHQVTQMGQEVILRCVPISNHLYFYWYRQILGQKVEFLVSFYNNEISEKSEIFDDQFSVERPDGSNFTLKIRSTKLEDSAMYFCASSELGGDTQYFGPGTRLTVL.

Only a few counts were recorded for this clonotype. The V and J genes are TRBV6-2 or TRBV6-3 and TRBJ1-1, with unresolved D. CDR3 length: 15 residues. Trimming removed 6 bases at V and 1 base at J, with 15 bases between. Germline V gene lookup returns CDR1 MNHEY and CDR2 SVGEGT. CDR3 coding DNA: TGTGCCAGCAGACCCGTCGGGCGTGGGAACACTGAAGCTTTCTTT. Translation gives CASRPVGRGNTEAFF.

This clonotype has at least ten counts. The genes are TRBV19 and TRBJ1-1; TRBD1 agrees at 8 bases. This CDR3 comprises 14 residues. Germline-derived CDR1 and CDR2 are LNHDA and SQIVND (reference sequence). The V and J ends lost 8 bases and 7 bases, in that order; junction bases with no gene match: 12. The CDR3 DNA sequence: TGTGCCAGTGGCCGGGGGACAGGCGGCCTTGAAGCTTTCTTT. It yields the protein CASGRGTGGLEAFF.

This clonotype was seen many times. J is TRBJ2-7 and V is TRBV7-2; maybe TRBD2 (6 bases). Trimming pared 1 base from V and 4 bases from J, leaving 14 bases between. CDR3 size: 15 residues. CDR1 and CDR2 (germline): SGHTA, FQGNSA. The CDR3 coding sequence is TGTGCCAGCAGCTTAGTAAGTAGCGGCCAATACGAGCAGTACTTC. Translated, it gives CASSLVSSGQYEQYF.

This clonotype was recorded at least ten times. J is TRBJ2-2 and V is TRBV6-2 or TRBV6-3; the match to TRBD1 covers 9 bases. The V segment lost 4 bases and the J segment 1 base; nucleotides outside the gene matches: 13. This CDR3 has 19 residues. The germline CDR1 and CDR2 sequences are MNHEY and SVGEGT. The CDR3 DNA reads TGTGCCAGCAGTTCCCCCCCCGGGACAGGGTCATTGAACACCGGGGAGCTGTTTTTT. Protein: CASSSPPGTGSLNTGELFF.

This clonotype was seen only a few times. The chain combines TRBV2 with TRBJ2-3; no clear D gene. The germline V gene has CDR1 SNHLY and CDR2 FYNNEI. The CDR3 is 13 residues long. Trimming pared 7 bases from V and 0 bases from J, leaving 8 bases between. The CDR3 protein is CASKLYSTDTQYF. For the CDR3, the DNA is TGTGCCAGCAAGCTCTACAGCACAGATACGCAGTATTTT. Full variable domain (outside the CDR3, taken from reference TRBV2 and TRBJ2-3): EPEVTQTPSHQVTQMGQEVILRCVPISNHLYFYWYRQILGQKVEFLVSFYNNEISEKSEIFDDQFSVERPDGSNFTLKIRSTKLEDSAMYFCASKLYSTDTQYFGPGTRLTVL.

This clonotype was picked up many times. The CDR3 spells CASSLTGTSIEQFF. CDR3 bases: TGTGCCAGCAGCCTCACCGGGACTAGCATTGAGCAGTTCTTC. The chain carries TRBV7-2 and TRBJ2-1, with 9 bases matching TRBD2. The ends lost 5 bases at V and 9 bases at J; junction bases unmatched: 8. The CDR3 has 14 residues. Germline CDR1 SGHTA, CDR2 FQGNSA. Variable domain in full (rest from reference TRBV7-2 and TRBJ2-1): GAGVSQSPSNKVTEKGKDVELRCDPISGHTALYWYRQSLGQGLEFLIYFQGNSAPDKSGLPSDRFSAERTGGSVSTLTIQRTQQEDSAVYLCASSLTGTSIEQFFGPGTRLTVL.

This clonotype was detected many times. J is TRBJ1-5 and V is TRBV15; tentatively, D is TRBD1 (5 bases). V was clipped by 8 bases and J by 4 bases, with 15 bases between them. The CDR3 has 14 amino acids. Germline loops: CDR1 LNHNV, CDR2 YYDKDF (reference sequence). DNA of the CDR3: TGTGCCACCTCGGGGCAGGGATCGAATCAGCCCCAGCATTTT. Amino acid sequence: CATSGQGSNQPQHF. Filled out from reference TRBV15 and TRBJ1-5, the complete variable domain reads DAMVIQNPRYQVTQFGKPVTLSCSQTLNHNVMYWYQQKSSQAPKLLFHYYDKDFNNEADTPDNFQSRRPNTSFCFLDIRSPGLGDTAMYLCATSGQGSNQPQHFGDGTRLSIL.

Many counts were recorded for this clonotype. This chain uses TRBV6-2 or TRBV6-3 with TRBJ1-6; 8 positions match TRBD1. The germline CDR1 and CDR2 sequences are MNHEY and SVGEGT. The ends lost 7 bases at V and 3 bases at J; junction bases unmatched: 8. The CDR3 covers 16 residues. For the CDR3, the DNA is TGTGCCAGCACCAGCGACAGGGGTTACTATAATTCACCCCTCCACTTT. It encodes CASTSDRGYYNSPLHF.

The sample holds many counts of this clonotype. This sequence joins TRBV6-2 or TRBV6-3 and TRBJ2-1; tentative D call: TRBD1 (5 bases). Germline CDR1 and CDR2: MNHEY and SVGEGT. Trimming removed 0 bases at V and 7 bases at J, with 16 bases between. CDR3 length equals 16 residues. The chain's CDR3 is CASSYSTLTRVNEQFF. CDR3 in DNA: TGTGCCAGCAGTTACTCCACCCTTACCAGGGTAAATGAGCAGTTCTTC.

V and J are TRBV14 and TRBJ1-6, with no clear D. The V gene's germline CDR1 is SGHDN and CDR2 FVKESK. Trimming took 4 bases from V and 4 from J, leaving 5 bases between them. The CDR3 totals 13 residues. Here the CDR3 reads CASSPEYNSPLHF. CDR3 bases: TGTGCCAGCAGCCCCGAGTATAATTCACCCCTCCACTTT. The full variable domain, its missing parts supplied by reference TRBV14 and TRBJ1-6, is EAGVTQFPSHSVIEKGQTVTLRCDPISGHDNLYWYRRVMGKEIKFLLHFVKESKQDESGMPNNRFLAERTGGTYSTLKVQPAELEDSGVYFCASSPEYNSPLHFGNGTRLTVT.

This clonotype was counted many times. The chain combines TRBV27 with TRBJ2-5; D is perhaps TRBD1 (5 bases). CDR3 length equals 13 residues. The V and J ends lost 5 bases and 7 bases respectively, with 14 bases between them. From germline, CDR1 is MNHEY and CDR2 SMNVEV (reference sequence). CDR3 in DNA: TGTGCCAGCAGTCCCGAGGTAGGGGCGACCCAGTACTTC. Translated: CASSPEVGATQYF.

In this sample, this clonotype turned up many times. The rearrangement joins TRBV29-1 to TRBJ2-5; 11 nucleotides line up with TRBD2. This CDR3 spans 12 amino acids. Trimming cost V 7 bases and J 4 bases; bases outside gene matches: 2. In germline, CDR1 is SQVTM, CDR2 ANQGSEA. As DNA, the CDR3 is TGCAGCGCGACTAGCGGGGTAGAGACCCAGTACTTC. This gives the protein CSATSGVETQYF. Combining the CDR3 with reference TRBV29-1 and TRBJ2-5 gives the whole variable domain SAVISQKPSRDICQRGTSLTIQCQVDSQVTMMFWYRQQPGQSLTLIATANQGSEATYESGFVIDKFPISRPNLTFSTLTVSNMSPEDSSIYLCSATSGVETQYFGPGTRLLVL.

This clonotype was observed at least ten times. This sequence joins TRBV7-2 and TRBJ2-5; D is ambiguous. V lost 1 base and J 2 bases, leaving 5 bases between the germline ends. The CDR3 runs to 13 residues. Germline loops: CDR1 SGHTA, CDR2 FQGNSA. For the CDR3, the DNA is TGTGCCAGCAGCTTAGACGGACAAGAGACCCAGTACTTC. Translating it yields CASSLDGQETQYF.

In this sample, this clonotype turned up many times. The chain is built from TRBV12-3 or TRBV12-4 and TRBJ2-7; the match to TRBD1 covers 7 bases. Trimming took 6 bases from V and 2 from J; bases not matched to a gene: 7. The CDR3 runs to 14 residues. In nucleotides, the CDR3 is TGTGCCAGCAGGTTGAACAGGGGAACCTACGAGCAGTACTTC. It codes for CASRLNRGTYEQYF.

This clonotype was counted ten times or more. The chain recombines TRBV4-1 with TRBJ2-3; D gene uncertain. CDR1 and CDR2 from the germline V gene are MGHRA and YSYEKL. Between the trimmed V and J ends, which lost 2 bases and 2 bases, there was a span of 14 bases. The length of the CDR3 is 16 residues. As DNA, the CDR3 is TGCGCCAGCAGCCAACTAGACATGGGTTTCACAGATACGCAGTATTTT. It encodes CASSQLDMGFTDTQYF.

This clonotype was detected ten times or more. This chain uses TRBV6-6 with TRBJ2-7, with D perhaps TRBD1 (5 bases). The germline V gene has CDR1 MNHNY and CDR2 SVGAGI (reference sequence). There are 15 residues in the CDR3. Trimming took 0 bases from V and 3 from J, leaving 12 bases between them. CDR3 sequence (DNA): TGTGCCAGCAGTTACTCCATCGACAGCCACTACGAGCAGTACTTC. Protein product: CASSYSIDSHYEQYF.

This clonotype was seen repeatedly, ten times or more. CDR3 DNA: TGTGCCAGCAGGGTCAATCGACGAACCATGAACACTGAAGCTTTCTTT. Translating gives CASRVNRRTMNTEAFF. The chain employs TRBV7-2 and TRBJ1-1; D unclear. V lost 6 bases, J lost 0 bases, and 17 bases lay in between. The CDR3 consists of 16 residues. Germline V CDR1 and CDR2: SGHTA, FQGNSA.

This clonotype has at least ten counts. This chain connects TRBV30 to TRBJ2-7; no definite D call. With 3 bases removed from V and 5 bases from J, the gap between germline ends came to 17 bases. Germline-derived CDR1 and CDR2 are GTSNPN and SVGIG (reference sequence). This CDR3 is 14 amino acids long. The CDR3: CAWSVGPNDNEQYF. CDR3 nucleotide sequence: TGTGCCTGGAGCGTAGGGCCCAACGATAACGAGCAGTACTTC.

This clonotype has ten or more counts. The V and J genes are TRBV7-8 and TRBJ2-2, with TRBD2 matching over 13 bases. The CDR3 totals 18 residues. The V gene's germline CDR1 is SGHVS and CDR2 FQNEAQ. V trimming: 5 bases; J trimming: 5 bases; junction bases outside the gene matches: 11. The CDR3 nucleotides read TGTGCCAGCAGCCCCCGAACTAGCGGGGGGGCCTTTACCGGGGAGCTGTTTTTT. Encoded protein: CASSPRTSGGAFTGELFF. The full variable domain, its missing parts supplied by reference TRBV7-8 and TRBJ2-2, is GAGVSQSPRYKVAKRGQDVALRCDPISGHVSLFWYQQALGQGPEFLTYFQNEAQLDKSGLPSDRFFAERPEGSVSTLKIQRTQQEDSAVYLCASSPRTSGGAFTGELFFGEGSRLTVL.

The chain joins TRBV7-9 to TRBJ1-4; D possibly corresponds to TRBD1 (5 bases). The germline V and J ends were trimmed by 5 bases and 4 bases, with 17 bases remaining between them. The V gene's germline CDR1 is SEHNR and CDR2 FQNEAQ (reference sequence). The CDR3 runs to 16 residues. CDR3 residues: CASSRTGTTLNEKLFF. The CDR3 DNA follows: TGTGCCAGCAGCCGCACGGGGACGACCCTTAATGAAAAACTGTTTTTT.